The 28 T cell receptor beta chains below were found in one sample sequenced in a study of shared clonotypes between healthy human individuals. The data were produced by immunoSEQ multiplex PCR, yet TCRdb's version contains in-frame clones alone and is incomplete. The table records under 1,900,000 clones, approximately 98.5% of them present only once. Sequenced: naive CD4+ T cells sorted from blood. Subset indicated: CD45RA+ positively selected. The receptors derive from a man between 25 and 39 years old in good health.

The J gene is TRBJ2-1, the V gene TRBV7-9, with 9 bases that match TRBD2. J was trimmed by 6 bases and V by 3 bases; bases with no gene match: 12. This CDR3 comprises 17 residues. Germline V gene sequence: CDR1 SEHNR, CDR2 FQNEAQ (reference sequence). CDR3 coding DNA: TGTGCCAGCAGCTTCTTAGCGGGAGCCCCGGGGGTCAATGAGCAGTTCTTC. It encodes CASSFLAGAPGVNEQFF.

This clone was detected once. The chain uses TRBV5-1 and TRBJ2-3; 9 bases are shared with TRBD1. Germline values: CDR1 SGHRS, CDR2 YFSETQ. The CDR3 covers 15 residues. J gave up 5 bases and V 6 bases, and 10 bases lay outside the gene matches. The CDR3 loop reads CASTITGGAGDTQYF. The CDR3, as DNA: TGCGCCAGCACCATCACAGGGGGCGCTGGAGATACGCAGTATTTT.

This chain joins TRBV28 and TRBJ2-4; 8 nucleotides agree with TRBD1. CDR3 length: 16 amino acids. CDR1 and CDR2 from the germline V gene are MDHEN and SYDVKM. The J segment lost 0 bases and the V segment lost 5 bases, leaving 6 bases of the junction unmatched. The CDR3 DNA reads TGTGCCAGCAGTCCGGGACAGGCCATAGCCAAAAACATTCAGTACTTC. Its translation is CASSPGQAIAKNIQYF.

This clone has a single count. The J gene is TRBJ2-7, the V gene TRBV10-2; TRBD1 aligns across 8 bases. Trimming cost V 2 bases and J 0 bases; bases outside gene matches: 9. Looked up from germline, CDR1 is WSHSY and CDR2 is SAAADI. The CDR3 has 17 amino acids. The CDR3 DNA reads as TGCGCCAGCAGTGAGGGTTTTTCCGGGACAGGCTCCTACGAGCAGTACTTC. It codes for CASSEGFSGTGSYEQYF.

The chain is built from TRBV5-1 and TRBJ2-3; 14 bases match TRBD2. From germline, CDR1 is SGHRS and CDR2 YFSETQ. V shed 4 bases, J shed 0 bases, and the junction held 7 bases outside the gene matches. The CDR3 contains 18 residues. CDR3 in DNA: TGCGCCAGCAGCCACGGACTAGCGGGAGGCGTAAGCACAGATACGCAGTATTTT. This codes for CASSHGLAGGVSTDTQYF.

J is TRBJ1-2 and V is TRBV18, with TRBD1 identical over 9 bases. The CDR3 length is 14 residues. V lost 2 bases, J lost 6 bases, and 4 bases stayed unmatched. Germline CDR1 and CDR2: KGHSH and LQKENI. Written as DNA, the CDR3 is TGTGCCAGCTCACCAAGGACAGGGGAGGATGGCTACACCTTC. It specifies CASSPRTGEDGYTF.

The V call is TRBV18, the J call TRBJ2-5; D gene uncertain. The CDR3 runs 15 residues. V lost 2 bases to trimming and J lost 5 bases, with 15 bases between them. Germline V gene lookup returns CDR1 KGHSH and CDR2 LQKENI. CDR3 in amino acids: CASSPRYQPEETQYF. Written as DNA, the CDR3 is TGTGCCAGCTCACCAAGGTACCAGCCGGAGGAGACCCAGTACTTC.

J is TRBJ2-1 and V is TRBV10-3, with D perhaps given as TRBD1 or TRBD2 (5 bases each). The CDR3 totals 14 residues. The ends were cut back, 5 bases at V and 6 bases at J, with 14 bases in the middle. Germline V gives CDR1 ENHRY, CDR2 SYGVKD. The CDR3 nucleotides are TGTGCCATCAGTCCCCCCCGGGACCGCAATGAGCAGTTCTTC. Residues: CAISPPRDRNEQFF.

DNA of the CDR3: TGTGCCAGCAGTGAAAAGGCGGGGGTCAGATACTTC. Translating it yields CASSEKAGVRYF. The chain recombines TRBV6-1 with TRBJ2-7, with TRBD2 matching over 7 bases. With V trimmed by 2 bases and J by 13 bases, 8 bases remained unmatched. CDR1 MNHNS and CDR2 SASEGT come from the germline V gene. The CDR3 contains 12 residues.

The gene calls are TRBV28 and TRBJ1-1; D uncertain. Germline V gives CDR1 MDHEN, CDR2 SYDVKM. The CDR3 length is 13 residues. V lost 3 bases, J lost 0 bases, and 5 bases lay in between. The CDR3 sequence: CASSFFLNTEAFF. The DNA of the CDR3 is TGTGCCAGCAGTTTTTTCCTGAACACTGAAGCTTTCTTT.

To note about this clone: The same CDR3 also results from other DNA sequences found in this sample. The chain links TRBV5-1 to TRBJ2-5; TRBD2 agrees at 12 bases. The trim removed 4 bases at V and 4 bases at J, leaving 2 bases unmatched. CDR1 and CDR2 from the germline V gene are SGHRS and YFSETQ. The length of the CDR3 is 14 residues. CDR3 residues: CASSRGLAGETQYF. The CDR3, as DNA: TGCGCCAGCAGCAGGGGACTAGCGGGAGAGACCCAGTACTTC. Supplemented by reference TRBV5-1 and TRBJ2-5, the full variable domain reads KAGVTQTPRYLIKTRGQQVTLSCSPISGHRSVSWYQQTPGQGLQFLFEYFSETQRNKGNFPGRFSGRQFSNSRSEMNVSTLELGDSALYLCASSRGLAGETQYFGPGTRLLVL.

The V gene is TRBV7-9, the J gene TRBJ1-4; 7 bases are shared with TRBD1. Germline values: CDR1 SEHNR, CDR2 FQNEAQ (reference sequence). Unmatched junction bases numbered 3, after V lost 3 bases and J lost 2 bases. The CDR3 runs 15 residues. The CDR3 DNA follows: TGTGCCAGCAGCTTTCAGGGGGGGACTAATGAAAAACTGTTTTTT. Translating gives CASSFQGGTNEKLFF.

The chain uses TRBV10-1 and TRBJ2-7; D perhaps matches TRBD1 (5 bases). The CDR3 is made up of 12 amino acids. Trimming cost V 2 bases and J 9 bases, with 11 bases left between them. CDR1 WNHNN and CDR2 SYGVQD come from the germline V gene (reference sequence). The CDR3 reads CASSEPQGVQYF. In nucleotides, the CDR3 is TGCGCCAGCAGTGAGCCCCAGGGCGTGCAGTACTTC.

This chain uses TRBV16 with TRBJ2-7; the D gene is possibly TRBD1 (6 bases). Germline V CDR1 and CDR2: KGHSY, FQNENV. CDR3 size: 19 residues. With 1 base removed from V and 2 bases from J, the gap between germline ends came to 24 bases. The DNA for the CDR3 is TGTGCCAGCAGCCAATTCTTTTCAGGGGTCAGGAGACCCCCCTACGAGCAGTACTTC. It codes for CASSQFFSGVRRPPYEQYF. The full variable domain, rest sourced from reference TRBV16 and TRBJ2-7, is GEEVAQTPKHLVRGEGQKAKLYCAPIKGHSYVFWYQQVLKNEFKFLISFQNENVFDETGMPKERFSAKCLPNSPCSLEIQATKLEDSAVYFCASSQFFSGVRRPPYEQYFGPGTRLTVT.

V is TRBV4-1 and J is TRBJ2-5; 8 nucleotides match TRBD2. The CDR3 runs 16 residues. Per the germline V gene, CDR1 is MGHRA and CDR2 is YSYEKL. The junction had 9 bases not matched to a gene; V was cut back by 0 bases and J by 6 bases. CDR3 in amino acids: CASSQDRASGPQTQYF. The CDR3 bases are TGCGCCAGCAGCCAAGATCGGGCTAGCGGGCCACAGACCCAGTACTTC.

The chain links TRBV6-6 to TRBJ2-7; 10 bases are a match to TRBD2. The J segment lost 4 bases and the V segment lost 6 bases, leaving 6 bases of the junction unmatched. Germline CDR1 and CDR2: MNHNY and SVGAGI (reference sequence). CDR3 length equals 14 residues. The chain's CDR3 is CASSGLADLYEQYF. CDR3 in DNA: TGTGCCAGCAGCGGACTAGCGGACCTATACGAGCAGTACTTC.

A word on this clone: This CDR3 is also generated by other DNA sequences in the sample. The V call is TRBV27, the J call TRBJ2-5; 7 bases agree with TRBD1. Germline V lookup: CDR1 MNHEY, CDR2 SMNVEV (reference sequence). CDR3 length: 14 amino acids. With V trimmed by 4 bases and J by 2 bases, 4 bases remained unmatched. CDR3 coding DNA: TGTGCCAGCAGTTCCCGGACAGGACAAGAGACCCAGTACTTC. It yields the protein CASSSRTGQETQYF.

The chain carries TRBV14 and TRBJ2-7; TRBD1 matches 10 bases. This CDR3 is built from 17 residues. V lost 0 bases to trimming and J lost 3 bases; unmatched junction nucleotides: 8. The V gene's germline CDR1 is SGHDN and CDR2 FVKESK. CDR3 in DNA: TGTGCCAGCAGCCAAGACGTTGCGGGACAGGGGATCTACGAGCAGTACTTC. This gives the protein CASSQDVAGQGIYEQYF. Using reference TRBV14 and TRBJ2-7 for the parts outside the CDR3, the full variable domain is EAGVTQFPSHSVIEKGQTVTLRCDPISGHDNLYWYRRVMGKEIKFLLHFVKESKQDESGMPNNRFLAERTGGTYSTLKVQPAELEDSGVYFCASSQDVAGQGIYEQYFGPGTRLTVT.

The chain employs TRBV19 and TRBJ2-7; no firm D call. Trimming cost V 4 bases and J 3 bases, with 25 bases left between them. CDR3 length: 18 amino acids. CDR1 is LNHDA and CDR2 is SQIVND in the germline V gene (reference sequence). In nucleotides, the CDR3 is TGTGCCAGTAGTAGGGCCCAGATGGGCTCGAGTCTCCTCTACGAGCAGTACTTC. As protein: CASSRAQMGSSLLYEQYF.

The genes are TRBV19 and TRBJ2-3; D may be TRBD1 (6 bases). The CDR3 consists of 15 residues. CDR1 and CDR2 from the germline V gene are LNHDA and SQIVND (reference sequence). Trimming stripped 5 bases from V and 3 bases from J, with 15 bases between. As DNA, the CDR3 is TGTGCCAGTAGTCCCCTTAGGGGGAAGACAGATACGCAGTATTTT. Amino acid sequence: CASSPLRGKTDTQYF.

V and J are TRBV11-2 and TRBJ2-1; 14 bases agree with TRBD2. This CDR3 contains 17 residues. Germline CDR1 and CDR2: SGHAT and FQNNGV. The trim removed 1 base at V and 7 bases at J, leaving 6 bases unmatched. CDR3 in DNA: TGTGCCAGCAGCTTAGTCTCGGGACTAGCGGGAGAGAATGAGCAGTTCTTC. Its translation: CASSLVSGLAGENEQFF.

Only one count was recorded for this clone. The chain is built from TRBV2 and TRBJ2-5, with 9 bases fitting TRBD1. The CDR3 has 13 residues. The J segment lost 4 bases and the V segment lost 6 bases, leaving 3 bases of the junction unmatched. CDR1 is SNHLY, CDR2 FYNNEI, per germline. Written as DNA, the CDR3 is TGTGCCAGCAGGACAGGGGGAAGAGAGACCCAGTACTTC. Translating it yields CASRTGGRETQYF.

V is TRBV5-1 and J is TRBJ2-3, with D perhaps matching TRBD1 or TRBD2 (6 bases each). V gave up 1 base and J gave up 4 bases, with 19 bases separating them. The CDR3 consists of 17 residues. CDR1 SGHRS and CDR2 YFSETQ come from the germline V gene. DNA for the CDR3: TGCGCCAGCAGCTTGATTAGCCGGGGGCGGCAACCAGATACGCAGTATTTT. It is translated as CASSLISRGRQPDTQYF.

The rearrangement links TRBV15 to TRBJ2-7; D might be TRBD1 (5 bases). V was trimmed by 3 bases and J by 3 bases, leaving 6 bases between them. This CDR3 has 12 residues. Germline V gene sequence: CDR1 LNHNV, CDR2 YYDKDF (reference sequence). The CDR3 loop reads CATSSQGYEQYF. The CDR3 DNA follows: TGTGCCACCAGCAGCCAGGGCTACGAGCAGTACTTC.

J is TRBJ2-5 and V is TRBV5-1, with D perhaps assigned TRBD1 or TRBD2 (5 bases each). Germline CDR1 is SGHRS and CDR2 is YFSETQ. Trimming took off 6 bases at V and 3 bases at J, with 12 bases between the two ends. The CDR3 has 13 residues. The CDR3 nucleotides are TGCGCCAGCAAATTTCAGGGAGAAGAGACCCAGTACTTC. Amino acid sequence: CASKFQGEETQYF.

This clone was counted between two and nine times. The CDR3 DNA is TGTGCCAGTAGTATACGGCGCCTATTGAACACTGAAGCTTTCTTT. It translates to CASSIRRLLNTEAFF. The rearrangement uses TRBV19 and TRBJ1-1; D unresolved. With 2 bases removed from V and 0 bases from J, the gap between germline ends came to 10 bases. The CDR3 length is 15 residues. From germline, CDR1 is LNHDA and CDR2 SQIVND (reference sequence).

CDR3 residues: CASSGRQHLYGYTF. The CDR3 bases are TGTGCCAGCAGCGGCAGACAGCACTTATATGGCTACACCTTC. This chain uses TRBV5-6 with TRBJ1-2, with a weak D call TRBD1 (5 bases). Germline V gene lookup returns CDR1 SGHDT and CDR2 YYEEEE. This CDR3 is 14 amino acids long. V was cut by 4 bases and J by 5 bases, with 15 bases left in between. Complete variable domain (other parts from reference TRBV5-6 and TRBJ1-2): DAGVTQSPTHLIKTRGQQVTLRCSPKSGHDTVSWYQQALGQGPQFIFQYYEEEERQRGNFPDRFSGHQFPNYSSELNVNALLLGDSALYLCASSGRQHLYGYTFGSGTRLTVV.

The chain links TRBV7-3 to TRBJ2-5; 7 bases match TRBD1. This CDR3 contains 14 residues. In germline, CDR1 is SGHTA, CDR2 FQGTGA. J lost 5 bases, V lost 1 base, and 4 bases had no gene match. The DNA for the CDR3 is TGTGCCAGCAGCTTAAAAGGGGGCGGGGAGACCCAGTACTTC. It encodes CASSLKGGGETQYF.